This is a list of T cell receptor beta chains from one sample in a study of OX40 agonist ivuxolimab in advanced cancers. Profiled with immunoSEQ multiplex PCR; TCRdb holds only in-frame clones, not every one. The sample records 90,000 to 130,000 clones, roughly 87% being singletons. The material sequenced was CD4+ or CD8+ T cells sorted from blood, taken in a trial of the OX40 agonist ivuxolimab. The receptors come from an adult with an advanced solid tumor such as melanoma, head and neck, liver or kidney cancer. Each CDR3 is given with its conserved first and last residue. A D gene is named only where the DNA matches it firmly. Size is stated for part of the rows, as once, few or many counts, or as a class when the clone is expanded.

size,D,J,V,DNA,CDR3
-,-,TRBJ2-7,TRBV5-1,TGCGCCAGCAGCCTGTCCCCGCCGGGACAAGTCTTCTACGAGCAGTACTTC,CASSLSPPGQVFYEQYF
-,TRBD1,TRBJ2-4,TRBV6-6,TGTGCCAGCAGTGCGGGACAGGGGAAAAACATTCAGTACTTC,CASSAGQGKNIQYF
-,-,TRBJ2-5,TRBV29-1,TGCAGCGTTTTTGACCCGGGGGAGACCCAGTACTTC,CSVFDPGETQYF
once,-,TRBJ1-1,TRBV2,TGTGCCAGCAGTATCAGGTTGAGCACTGAAGCTTTCTTT,CASSIRLSTEAFF
-,-,TRBJ2-3,TRBV7-6,TGTGCCAGCAGCTTAGGGTACAGCCGAACAGATACGCAGTATTTT,CASSLGYSRTDTQYF
-,-,TRBJ1-5,TRBV5-5,TGTGCCAGCAGCTTGGTCCGTAGCAATCAGCCCCAGCATTTT,CASSLVRSNQPQHF
-,-,TRBJ1-3,TRBV30,TGTGCCTGGAGTTTGGCAGGGAACGGAAACACCATATATTTT,CAWSLAGNGNTIYF
-,-,TRBJ1-4,TRBV9,TGTGCCAGCAGCGTAGCGGCAGGGGCAACTAATGAAAAACTGTTTTTT,CASSVAAGATNEKLFF
-,-,TRBJ2-1,TRBV11-3,TGTGCCAGCAGCTCTGGAAGAAACAATGAGCAGTTCTTC,CASSSGRNNEQFF
-,-,TRBJ2-7,TRBV6-6,TGTGCCAGCAGTTACGGGCCGGGGAAAGGTTACGAGCAGTACTTC,CASSYGPGKGYEQYF
once,TRBD1,TRBJ2-1,TRBV11-1,TGTGCCAGCAGTCGGGACAGGGGTTTAATCTATGAGCAGTTCTTC,CASSRDRGLIYEQFF
-,-,TRBJ2-3,TRBV11-3,TGTGCCAGCAGCTTAGGAGGGTTAGCCACAGATACGCAGTATTTT,CASSLGGLATDTQYF
-,-,TRBJ1-1,TRBV13,TGTGCCAGCAGCCGAACAGGGCCCACTGAAGCTTTCTTT,CASSRTGPTEAFF
-,TRBD2,TRBJ2-7,TRBV27,TGTGCCAGCAGCACGACTAGCGGGGTATACGAGCAGTACTTC,CASSTTSGVYEQYF
once,TRBD1,TRBJ2-1,TRBV5-4,TGTGCCAGCAGATTCGGGACAGGGCAGGGGTCGGATGAGCAGTTCTTC,CASRFGTGQGSDEQFF
once,-,TRBJ2-3,TRBV10-3,TGTGCCATCACTGGGGGAGGGGGTCGGACAGATACGCAGTATTTT,CAITGGGGRTDTQYF
-,-,TRBJ2-7,TRBV7-8,TGTGCCAGCAGCCCGTACATAGACCTAACCTACGAGCAGTACTTC,CASSPYIDLTYEQYF
few,TRBD1,TRBJ2-3,TRBV19,TGTGCCAGTAGTAGGACTCCGGGACAGGCCCAGGATACGCAGTATTTT,CASSRTPGQAQDTQYF
-,TRBD1,TRBJ2-3,TRBV5-4,TGTGCCAGCAGCTTGGGGGGGGACAGGGCGCCAGATACGCAGTATTTT,CASSLGGDRAPDTQYF
-,-,TRBJ2-7,TRBV5-6,TGTGCCAGCAGCTTGCTCGATGAGACTGAATCGAAGTACGAGCAGTACTTC,CASSLLDETESKYEQYF
-,-,TRBJ1-5,TRBV7-9,TGTGCCAGCAGCTTAGGTAGGGATCAGCCCCAGCATTTT,CASSLGRDQPQHF
-,TRBD2,TRBJ2-5,TRBV5-1,TGCGCCAGCAGCTTCAGCGGGGGGGCCGGAGAGACCCAGTACTTC,CASSFSGGAGETQYF
-,-,TRBJ1-2,TRBV19,TGTGCCAGTAGTGAGGCCCAGGTCTATGGCTACACCTTC,CASSEAQVYGYTF
-,TRBD1,TRBJ2-7,TRBV12-5,TGTGCTAGTGGCCCGGGACAGAACTACTACGAGCAGTACTTC,CASGPGQNYYEQYF
-,-,TRBJ2-7,TRBV23-1,TGCGCCAGCAGTCAATCTAGTCAGGTGGACGAGCAGTACTTC,CASSQSSQVDEQYF
-,-,TRBJ2-3,TRBV10-3,TGTGCCATCCAGGCCGTAGATACGCAGTATTTT,CAIQAVDTQYF
once,TRBD1,TRBJ1-5,TRBV19,TGTGCCAGTAGGGGACAGGGTGGGCGGTTGGATCAGCCCCAGCATTTT,CASRGQGGRLDQPQHF
-,TRBD1,TRBJ2-2,TRBV4-3,TGCGCCAGCAGCCTCCTAACCGTAGGACAGGGAATGAACACCGGGGAGCTGTTTTTT,CASSLLTVGQGMNTGELFF
-,-,TRBJ1-3,TRBV28,TGTGCCAGCAGTTTATTTGCAGGGCCTGGAAACACCATATATTTT,CASSLFAGPGNTIYF
-,TRBD1,TRBJ2-7,TRBV6-5,TGTGCCAGCAGTTTGGGACAGAGGGGCGAGCAGTACTTC,CASSLGQRGEQYF
-,TRBD1,TRBJ1-5,TRBV19,TGTGCCAGTAAAAGGACAGGGGGTCAGCCCCAGCATTTT,CASKRTGGQPQHF
-,-,TRBJ1-1,TRBV28,TGTGCCAGCACCTGGGGGGGTGGGAACACTGAAGCTTTCTTT,CASTWGGGNTEAFF